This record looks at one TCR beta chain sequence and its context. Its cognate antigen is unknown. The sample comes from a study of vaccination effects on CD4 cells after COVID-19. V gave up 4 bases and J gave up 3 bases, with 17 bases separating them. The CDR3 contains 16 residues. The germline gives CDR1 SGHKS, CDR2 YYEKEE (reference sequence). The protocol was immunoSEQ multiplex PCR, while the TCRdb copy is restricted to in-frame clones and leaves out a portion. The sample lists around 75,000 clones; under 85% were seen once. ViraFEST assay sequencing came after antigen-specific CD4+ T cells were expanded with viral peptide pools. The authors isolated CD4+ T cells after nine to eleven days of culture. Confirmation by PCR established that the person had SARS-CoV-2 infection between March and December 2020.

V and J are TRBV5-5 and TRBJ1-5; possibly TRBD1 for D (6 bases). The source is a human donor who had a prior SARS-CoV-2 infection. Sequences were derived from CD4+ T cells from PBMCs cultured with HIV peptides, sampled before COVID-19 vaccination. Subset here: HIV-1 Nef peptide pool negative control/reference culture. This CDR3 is CASSGDRPAANQPQHF. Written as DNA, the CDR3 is TGTGCCAGCAGCGGAGACAGGCCAGCGGCCAATCAGCCCCAGCATTTT.